One and the same sample provided the 16 T cell receptor beta chains below, sequenced in a study of blood T cell repertoires in COVID-19 (dated by TCRdb to 2019 to 2021). Libraries were made using the immunoSEQ multiplex PCR assay. Here the immuneACCESS table is served through TCRdb, limited to in-frame sequences with V and J called. Missing clones are a known gap in these copies; in checked studies unresolved V genes cover under half, and the rest lacks a known reason. The sample table records approximately 52,000 clones; over 75% of these occur just once. The ten largest clones add up to around 14% of the sample. Input material: peripheral blood. The origin of the receptors is a human donor with active COVID-19. The donor label of this sample is uncertain.

The rearrangement joins TRBV28 to TRBJ2-1, with TRBD2 matching over 7 bases. The germline V gene encodes CDR1 MDHEN and CDR2 SYDVKM. CDR3 length equals 14 residues. Trimming cost V 7 bases and J 10 bases; bases outside gene matches: 13. CDR3 nucleotides: TGTGCCAGCAAGTTTCTCCGGGAGGATGACGAGCAGTTCTTC. Translation: CASKFLREDDEQFF.

In its sample, this clone was seen a few times. The CDR3 nucleotides read TGCGCCAGCAGCCAAGGATGGGACAGGGATGATCAGCCCCAGCATTTT. Its protein is CASSQGWDRDDQPQHF. V usage is TRBV4-1 and J usage is TRBJ1-5; TRBD1 matches 9 bases. Germline V gives CDR1 MGHRA, CDR2 YSYEKL. V was pared by 1 base and J by 5 bases, with 6 bases of the junction left unmatched. The CDR3 is made up of 16 amino acids.

V and J are TRBV7-7 and TRBJ2-5; D is undetermined. From germline, CDR1 is SSHAT and CDR2 FNYEAQ (reference sequence). This CDR3 contains 15 residues. The CDR3: CASSPESGVEETQYF. In nucleotides, the CDR3 is TGTGCTAGCTCTCCAGAGTCTGGTGTGGAGGAGACCCAGTACTTC. The full variable domain, in which reference TRBV7-7 and TRBJ2-5 provide the parts outside the CDR3, is GAGVSQSPRYKVTKRGQDVTLRCDPISSHATLYWYQQALGQGPEFLTYFNYEAQPDKSGLPSDRFSAERPEGSISTLTIQRTEQRDSAMYRCASSPESGVEETQYFGPGTRLLVL.

The chain is built from TRBV6-5 and TRBJ1-1, with 9 bases that match TRBD1. CDR1 and CDR2 from the germline V gene are MNHEY and SVGAGI. This CDR3 comprises 14 residues. J gave up 6 bases and V 6 bases, and 8 bases lay outside the gene matches. The CDR3: CASRKQGAVAEAFF. CDR3 nucleotide sequence: TGTGCCAGCAGGAAACAGGGGGCGGTCGCTGAAGCTTTCTTT.

The chain combines TRBV5-1 with TRBJ2-6; maybe TRBD1 (6 bases). Germline V CDR1 and CDR2: SGHRS, YFSETQ. The ends were cut back, 0 bases at V and 0 bases at J, with 13 bases in the middle. The CDR3 length is 18 residues. CDR3 in amino acids: CASSLEPQGNSGANVLTF. The CDR3 DNA is TGCGCCAGCAGCTTGGAGCCACAGGGAAACTCTGGGGCCAACGTCCTGACTTTC.

This clone was counted once. Other nucleotide sequences in the sample specify the same CDR3. The rearrangement joins TRBV5-1 to TRBJ2-5; perhaps TRBD1 as D (7 bases). V shed 4 bases and J shed 5 bases, with 15 bases lying between them. The CDR3 has 14 amino acids. Germline V gives CDR1 SGHRS, CDR2 YFSETQ. The chain's CDR3 is CASSPGGGGETQYF. In DNA, the CDR3 is TGCGCCAGCAGCCCCGGAGGGGGCGGGGAGACCCAGTACTTC.

The gene calls are TRBV7-9 and TRBJ2-4; 9 nucleotides line up with TRBD1. The CDR3 length is 11 residues. V was pared by 5 bases and J by 15 bases, with 5 bases of the junction left unmatched. Germline V gene lookup returns CDR1 SEHNR and CDR2 FQNEAQ (reference sequence). For the CDR3, the DNA is TGTGCCAGCAGCGACCGGGACAGGGCGTACTTC. This codes for CASSDRDRAYF.

V usage is TRBV2 and J usage is TRBJ2-2; D is perhaps TRBD2 (5 bases). V dropped 6 bases and J dropped 3 bases, with 8 bases sitting between them. Looked up from germline, CDR1 is SNHLY and CDR2 is FYNNEI. The CDR3 sequence is 13 residues long. Written as DNA, the CDR3 is TGTGCCAGCAGAGCGGACGACACCGGGGAGCTGTTTTTT. It codes for CASRADDTGELFF.

This chain connects TRBV5-5 to TRBJ1-1, with D maybe TRBD1 (5 bases). V gave up 0 bases and J gave up 4 bases, with 10 bases separating them. The CDR3 covers 14 residues. In germline, CDR1 is SGHKS, CDR2 YYEKEE (reference sequence). This CDR3 is CASSLGGQGTEAFF. DNA for the CDR3: TGTGCCAGCAGCTTGGGGGGTCAGGGCACTGAAGCTTTCTTT.

The genes are TRBV28 and TRBJ1-2; D possibly corresponds to TRBD1 (5 bases). CDR3 length equals 14 residues. Trimming stripped 3 bases from V and 3 bases from J, with 11 bases between. The germline V gene encodes CDR1 MDHEN and CDR2 SYDVKM. This CDR3 reads CASSFPRADYGYTF. CDR3 nucleotides: TGTGCCAGCAGTTTCCCCAGGGCAGACTATGGCTACACCTTC.

This clone was observed a single time. This chain connects TRBV6-5 to TRBJ2-4; 9 nucleotides align to TRBD1. In germline, CDR1 is MNHEY, CDR2 SVGAGI. V shed 6 bases, J shed 8 bases, and the junction held 11 bases outside the gene matches. The CDR3 extends over 15 amino acids. This chain's CDR3 is CASSPDRGIVYIQYF. Written as DNA, the CDR3 is TGTGCCAGCAGCCCGGACAGGGGAATAGTTTACATTCAGTACTTC.

The rearrangement uses TRBV7-2 and TRBJ2-7, with 9 bases that match TRBD1. V dropped 1 base and J dropped 5; count of bases not matched to a gene: 3. CDR3 size: 14 residues. Per germline, CDR1 SGHTA and CDR2 FQGNSA. CDR3 sequence: CASSLDRGRDEQYF. The CDR3 DNA reads TGTGCCAGCAGCTTAGACAGGGGGCGGGACGAGCAGTACTTC.

The rearrangement links TRBV6-2 or TRBV6-3 to TRBJ2-1; D possibly corresponds to TRBD1 (6 bases). CDR3 length equals 15 residues. V gave up 5 bases and J gave up 0 bases, with 11 bases separating them. Germline V lookup: CDR1 MNHEY, CDR2 SVGEGT. This chain's CDR3 is CASSKWGPSYNEQFF. Here the CDR3 DNA reads TGTGCCAGCAGTAAATGGGGGCCCTCCTACAATGAGCAGTTCTTC.

V gene TRBV6-2 or TRBV6-3 combines with J gene TRBJ2-3; a weak D match, TRBD2 (6 bases). The CDR3 covers 18 residues. Germline lookup yields CDR1 MNHEY and CDR2 SVGEGT. Trimming pared 2 bases from V and 2 bases from J, leaving 20 bases between. CDR3 DNA: TGTGCCAGCAGTTACAGGTTGGCTAGCGTATCCTTCACAGATACGCAGTATTTT. The encoded protein is CASSYRLASVSFTDTQYF.

V is TRBV11-2 and J is TRBJ2-3; D perhaps matches TRBD1 (6 bases). The CDR3 length is 15 residues. V was cut by 1 base and J by 5 bases, with 13 bases left in between. CDR1 SGHAT and CDR2 FQNNGV come from the germline V gene. CDR3 DNA sequence: TGTGCCAGCAGCTTAGCCCTCAGGGGCATAGATACGCAGTATTTT. Protein: CASSLALRGIDTQYF.

The chain has TRBV5-1 and TRBJ1-6; TRBD1 aligns across 7 bases. Trimming at V came to 4 bases and at J to 3 bases, leaving 4 bases not matched to a gene. Germline V gene data show CDR1 as SGHRS and CDR2 as YFSETQ. CDR3 size: 15 residues. CDR3 protein: CASSTRDSYNSPLHF. CDR3 DNA: TGCGCCAGCAGCACCCGGGACAGCTATAATTCACCCCTCCACTTT.